This T cell receptor beta chain emerged from a study of cytomegalovirus exposure and HLA in healthy donors. For this clone: What it binds is not known.

This CDR3 has 16 residues. Trimming took off 8 bases at V and 3 bases at J, with 20 bases between the two ends. The germline CDR1 and CDR2 sequences are SNHLY and FYNNEI. Study results and limitations: Of the V segments, some could not be distinguished, including TRBV6-2 and TRBV6-3, and were excluded. In a later analysis, 15,000 to 20,000 TCR beta sequences were associated with HLA alleles at 0.05 false discovery rate.

PCR employed 60 Vbeta and 13 Jbeta primers. This table comes from immunoSEQ multiplex PCR, and its TCRdb copy is limited to in-frame clones, with some not included. Among 90,000 to 100,000 clones listed, 70% to 80% were seen once. This sequence originates from a woman aged 55 to 70 in good health and CMV-seropositive. The specimen was PBMCs. The chain joins TRBV2 to TRBJ1-3; the D gene is possibly TRBD1 (5 bases). CDR3 in amino acids: CASLPGAGPSGNTIYF. CDR3 DNA sequence: TGTGCCAGCCTCCCTGGGGCAGGTCCCAGTGGAAACACCATATATTTT.